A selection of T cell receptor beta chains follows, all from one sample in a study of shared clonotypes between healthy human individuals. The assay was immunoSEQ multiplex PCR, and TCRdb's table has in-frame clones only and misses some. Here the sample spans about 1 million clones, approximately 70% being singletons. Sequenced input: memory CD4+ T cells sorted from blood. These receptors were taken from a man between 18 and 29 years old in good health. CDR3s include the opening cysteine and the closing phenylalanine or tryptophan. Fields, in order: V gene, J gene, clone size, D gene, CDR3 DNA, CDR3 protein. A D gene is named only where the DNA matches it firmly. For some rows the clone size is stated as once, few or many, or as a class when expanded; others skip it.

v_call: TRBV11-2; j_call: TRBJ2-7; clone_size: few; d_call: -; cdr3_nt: TGTGCCAGCAGCTTAGATGTAGACTCCTACGAGCAGTACTTC; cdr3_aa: CASSLDVDSYEQYF
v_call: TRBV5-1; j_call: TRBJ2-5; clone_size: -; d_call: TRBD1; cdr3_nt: TGCGCCAGCAGCGTGGCTGGGACAGGGTTCCAAGAGACCCAGTACTTC; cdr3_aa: CASSVAGTGFQETQYF
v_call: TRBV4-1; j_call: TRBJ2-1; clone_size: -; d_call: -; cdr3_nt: TGCGCCAGCAGCCACTACAATGAGCAGTTCTTC; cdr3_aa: CASSHYNEQFF
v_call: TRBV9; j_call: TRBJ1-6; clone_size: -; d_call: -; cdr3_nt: TGTGCCAGCAGCTCGGGAAATTCACCCCTCCACTTT; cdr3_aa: CASSSGNSPLHF
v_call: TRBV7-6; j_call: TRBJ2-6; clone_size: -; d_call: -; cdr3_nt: TGTGCCAGCAGCTTAGGTTCACCCGCAATCTCTGGGGCCAACGTCCTGACTTTC; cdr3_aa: CASSLGSPAISGANVLTF
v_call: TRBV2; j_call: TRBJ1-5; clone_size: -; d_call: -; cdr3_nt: TGTGCCAGCGGACCGGACATTGTGCCGCCCCAGCATTTT; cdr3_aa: CASGPDIVPPQHF
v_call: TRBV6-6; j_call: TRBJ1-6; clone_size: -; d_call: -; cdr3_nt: TGTGCCAGCACTCCGGGTCGTTCCTATAATTCACCCCTCCACTTT; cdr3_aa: CASTPGRSYNSPLHF
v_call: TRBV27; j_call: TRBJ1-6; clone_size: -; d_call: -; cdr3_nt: TGTGCCAGCAGTCCCTGGCTTCTGAATTCACCCCTCCACTTT; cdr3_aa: CASSPWLLNSPLHF
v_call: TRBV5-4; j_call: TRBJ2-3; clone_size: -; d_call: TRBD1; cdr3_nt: TGTGCCAGCAGCCTGGTGGTGACAGGGGGCGCAGATACGCAGTATTTT; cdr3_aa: CASSLVVTGGADTQYF
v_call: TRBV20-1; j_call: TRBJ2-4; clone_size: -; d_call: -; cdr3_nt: TGCAGTGCTTTCAGTACTATTCAGTACTTC; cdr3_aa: CSAFSTIQYF
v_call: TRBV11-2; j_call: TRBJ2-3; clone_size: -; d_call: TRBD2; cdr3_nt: TGTGCCAGCAGCATCGTAAGGCGGGGGGCAATCACAGATACGCAGTATTTT; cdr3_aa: CASSIVRRGAITDTQYF
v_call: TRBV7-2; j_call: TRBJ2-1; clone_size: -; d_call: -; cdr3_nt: TGTGCCAGCAGCTTAGGACACGGCCCCTACAATGAGCAGTTCTTC; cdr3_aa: CASSLGHGPYNEQFF
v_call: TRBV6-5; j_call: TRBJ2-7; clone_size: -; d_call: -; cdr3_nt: TGTGCCAGCAGGGGGCAGAGCGCCCACGAGCAGTACTTC; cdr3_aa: CASRGQSAHEQYF
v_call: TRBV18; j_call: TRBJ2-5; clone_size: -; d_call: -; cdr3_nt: TGTGCCAGCTCCCCCCAGGGGGAGACCCAGTACTTC; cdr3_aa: CASSPQGETQYF
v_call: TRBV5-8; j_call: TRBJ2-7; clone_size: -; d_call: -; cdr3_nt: TGTGCCAGCAGCCCGGCGGCCTATCCCCCCTACGAGCAGTACTTC; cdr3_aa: CASSPAAYPPYEQYF
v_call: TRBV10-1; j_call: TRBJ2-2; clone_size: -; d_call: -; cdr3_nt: TGCGCCAGCAGTCCCTTTTTGGGGGCAGGTGGCACCGGGGAGCTGTTTTTT; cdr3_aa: CASSPFLGAGGTGELFF
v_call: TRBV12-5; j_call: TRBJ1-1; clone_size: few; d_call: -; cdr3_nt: TGTGCTAGTGGTTTTGCCCCGAAGGAGGATACGAACACTGAAGCTTTCTTT; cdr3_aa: CASGFAPKEDTNTEAFF
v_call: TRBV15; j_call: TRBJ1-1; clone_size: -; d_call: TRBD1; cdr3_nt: TGTGCCACCAGCCCCCGGACAGGGGCCAACACTGAAGCTTTCTTT; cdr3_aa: CATSPRTGANTEAFF
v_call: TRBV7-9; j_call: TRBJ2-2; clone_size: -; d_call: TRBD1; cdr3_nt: TGTGCCAGCAGCAGAGGGACAGACGGGGAGCTGTTTTTT; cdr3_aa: CASSRGTDGELFF
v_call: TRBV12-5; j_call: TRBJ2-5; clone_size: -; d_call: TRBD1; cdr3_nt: TGTGCTAGTGGTTCTGGACAGGGGGCCGAGACCCAGTACTTC; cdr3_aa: CASGSGQGAETQYF
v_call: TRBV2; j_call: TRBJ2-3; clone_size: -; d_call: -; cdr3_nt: TGTGCCAGCAACCCAGAGACCCAGCCGCAGTATTTT; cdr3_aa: CASNPETQPQYF
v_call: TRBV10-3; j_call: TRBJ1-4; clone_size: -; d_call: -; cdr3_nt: TGTGCCATCAGTGAGTCGGCAGCAACTAATGAAAAACTGTTTTTT; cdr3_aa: CAISESAATNEKLFF
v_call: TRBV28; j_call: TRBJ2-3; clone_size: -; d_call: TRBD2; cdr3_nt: TGTGCCAGCAGCCGAGGAGGACTAGCGGCAGGACGCACAGATACGCAGTATTTT; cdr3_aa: CASSRGGLAAGRTDTQYF